One and the same sample provided the 21 T cell receptor beta chains below, sequenced in a study of blood T cells in healthy people across ages. A second about 6 to 11 cycle PCR used barcoded and J-beta primers. Each CDR3 protein gets one entry after TCRdb re-called the 5' RACE reads with MiXCR. The sample gives about 830,000 distinct CDR3 sequences, 55% to 70% of which show up once; over 20% is in the top ten. Sample: blood. Receptor source: a man between 25 and 39 years old in good health.

The rearrangement uses TRBV20-1 and TRBJ2-3, with D perhaps TRBD2 (6 bases). This CDR3 is built from 13 residues. Germline CDR1 reads DFQATT; CDR2 reads SNEGSKA (reference sequence). V shed 5 bases and J shed 7 bases, with 16 bases lying between them. The CDR3 nucleotides are TGCAGTGCTGGTCAAATAGCGGACTATACGCAGTATTTT. Its protein is CSAGQIADYTQYF.

CDR3 sequence: CASSSRDRSQYF. CDR3 nucleotide sequence: TGTGCCAGCAGCTCCCGGGACAGATCCCAGTACTTC. The chain uses TRBV28 and TRBJ2-5; 7 positions match TRBD1. The junction had 7 bases not matched to a gene; V was cut back by 6 bases and J by 9 bases. This CDR3 has 12 amino acids. The germline V gene encodes CDR1 MDHEN and CDR2 SYDVKM.

The sample holds a few counts of this clonotype. V gene TRBV7-2 combines with J gene TRBJ2-3, with D perhaps matching TRBD2 (5 bases). The CDR3 spans 15 residues. Germline loops: CDR1 SGHTA, CDR2 FQGNSA. Trimming stripped 3 bases from V and 6 bases from J, with 16 bases between. The CDR3 bases are TGTGCCAGCAGCTTTCAAAGCTCCTCGGGGGATACGCAGTATTTT. Translated, it gives CASSFQSSSGDTQYF.

V is TRBV30 and J is TRBJ1-5, with D perhaps TRBD1 (6 bases). The length of the CDR3 is 13 residues. CDR1 and CDR2 (germline): GTSNPN, SVGIG (reference sequence). Trimming left V 6 bases short and J 7 bases short, with 16 bases between. CDR3 coding DNA: TGTGCCTGCCAACAGGGAGCTGAACAGCCCCAGCATTTT. Translation: CACQQGAEQPQHF.

The J gene is TRBJ2-5, the V gene TRBV19; possible D gene TRBD1, 6 bases. Per the germline V gene, CDR1 is LNHDA and CDR2 is SQIVND (reference sequence). This CDR3 has 13 amino acids. Trimming removed 3 bases from V and 3 bases from J, with 8 bases in between. CDR3 nucleotide sequence: TGTGCCAGTAGTATGTACAGGGAAGAGACCCAGTACTTC. Amino acid sequence: CASSMYREETQYF.

There are many counts of this clonotype. The rearrangement joins TRBV27 to TRBJ2-6, with unresolved D. The V gene's germline CDR1 is MNHEY and CDR2 SMNVEV (reference sequence). The CDR3 is 14 residues long. Trimming took off 5 bases at V and 0 bases at J, with 5 bases between the two ends. CDR3 sequence: CASSPLSGANVLTF. CDR3 nucleotide sequence: TGTGCCAGCAGTCCCCTCTCTGGGGCCAACGTCCTGACTTTC.

The chain is built from TRBV21-1 and TRBJ2-4; the table calls TRBD1, which could not be checked here. Matching the DNA end better, TRBJ2-7 makes the J call doubtful. TRBV21-1 is marked as a pseudogene. The CDR3 spans 12 residues. In DNA, the CDR3 is TGTGCCAGCGAAGGACACACCTACGAGCAGTACTTC. Protein: CASEGHTYEQYF.

The chain has TRBV7-2 and TRBJ2-3; D possibly corresponds to TRBD2 (5 bases). The CDR3 has 12 amino acids. Trimming cost V 5 bases and J 13 bases, with 16 bases left between them. Germline V gene data show CDR1 as SGHTA and CDR2 as FQGNSA. CDR3 in amino acids: CASSVTSAGEYF. In DNA form, the CDR3 reads TGTGCCAGCAGCGTTACTTCCGCCGGGGAGTATTTT. The complete variable domain, with remaining parts taken from reference TRBV7-2 and TRBJ2-3, reads GAGVSQSPSNKVTEKGKDVELRCDPISGHTALYWYRQSLGQGLEFLIYFQGNSAPDKSGLPSDRFSAERTGGSVSTLTIQRTQQEDSAVYLCASSVTSAGEYFGPGTRLTVL.

This clonotype has a handful of counts. The chain is built from TRBV12-3 or TRBV12-4 and TRBJ2-5; D is unclear. The CDR3 extends over 14 amino acids. Trimming removed 5 bases from V and 5 bases from J, with 15 bases in between. CDR3 in amino acids: CASSTPTLGETQYF. The CDR3 DNA reads as TGTGCCAGCAGTACACCAACGCTCGGGGAGACCCAGTACTTC.

This chain uses TRBV7-9 with TRBJ2-7; TRBD2 matches 9 bases. Germline CDR1 and CDR2: SEHNR and FQNEAQ (reference sequence). V gave up 8 bases and J gave up 6 bases; unmatched junction bases: 5. This CDR3 is built from 12 residues. Here the CDR3 DNA reads TGTGCCAGCGGACTAGCGTTCGCCGAGCAGTACTTC. It codes for CASGLAFAEQYF. The complete variable domain, with remaining parts taken from reference TRBV7-9 and TRBJ2-7, reads DTGVSQNPRHKITKRGQNVTFRCDPISEHNRLYWYRQTLGQGPEFLTYFQNEAQLEKSRLLSDRFSAERPKGSFSTLEIQRTEQGDSAMYLCASGLAFAEQYFGPGTRLTVT.

This clonotype was seen a few times. The chain combines TRBV29-1 with TRBJ2-5, with 8 bases aligning to TRBD1. Germline CDR1 and CDR2: SQVTM and ANQGSEA. This CDR3 spans 12 amino acids. With 6 bases clipped from V and 4 bases from J, the junction kept 4 bases outside the gene matches. CDR3 bases: TGCAGCGTCGTAACAGGGGGAGAGACCCAGTACTTC. The encoded protein is CSVVTGGETQYF.

In this sample, this clonotype turned up many times. This chain uses TRBV10-3 with TRBJ2-5, with a weak D call TRBD2 (5 bases). Looked up from germline, CDR1 is ENHRY and CDR2 is SYGVKD. V lost 8 bases to trimming and J lost 4 bases, with 11 bases between them. The CDR3 is 12 residues long. The CDR3 loop reads CAIGTSGETQYF. CDR3 DNA sequence: TGTGCCATCGGAACAAGCGGAGAGACCCAGTACTTC.

J is TRBJ2-7 and V is TRBV21-1. TRBV21-1 is a pseudogene segment. The CDR3 contains 16 residues. In DNA, the CDR3 is TGTGCCAGCAGCAAAGTAGGAGACCGCCTCTCCTACGAGCAGTACTTC. This codes for CASSKVGDRLSYEQYF.

Details on this clonotype: One junction end disagrees with the germline gene, perhaps due to a read error. V usage is TRBV20-1 and J usage is TRBJ2-3; maybe TRBD1 (5 bases). The CDR3 covers 14 residues. From germline, CDR1 is DFQATT and CDR2 SNEGSKA (reference sequence). CDR3 nucleotides: TGCAGTGCTAGGGGTGGGGTCGACACAGGTACGCAGTATTTT. Translating it yields CSARGGVDTGTQYF.

This clonotype appeared many times. The chain carries TRBV20-1 and TRBJ2-1; D possibly corresponds to TRBD2 (6 bases). The V gene lost 7 bases and the J gene lost 8 bases, with 18 bases spanning the gap. The CDR3 is 13 amino acids. CDR1 is DFQATT, CDR2 SNEGSKA, per germline (reference sequence). This CDR3 reads CSVAGPTKDEQFF. The CDR3 coding sequence is TGCAGTGTGGCGGGACCCACAAAAGATGAGCAGTTCTTC.

The V and J genes are TRBV29-1 and TRBJ1-2; tentative D call: TRBD1 (5 bases). The ends were cut back, 1 base at V and 4 bases at J, with 16 bases in the middle. This CDR3 contains 15 residues. Germline CDR1 is SQVTM and CDR2 is ANQGSEA. Here the CDR3 reads CSVEVRAGSGYGYTF. The CDR3 DNA reads TGCAGCGTTGAAGTTCGTGCAGGGAGCGGCTATGGCTACACCTTC.

This clonotype appeared a few times. The chain couples TRBV6-2 or TRBV6-3 to TRBJ2-7, with a tentative D call TRBD2 (6 bases). V was pared by 7 bases and J by 1 base, with 17 bases between. Per germline, CDR1 MNHEY and CDR2 SVGEGT. The CDR3 totals 15 residues. CDR3: CASNPGTEKSYEQYF. DNA of the CDR3: TGTGCCAGCAATCCCGGGACTGAGAAGTCCTACGAGCAGTACTTC.

This sequence joins TRBV6-5 and TRBJ2-7, with D possibly being TRBD2 (5 bases). Trimming removed 2 bases at V and 2 bases at J, with 16 bases between. Per germline, CDR1 MNHEY and CDR2 SVGAGI. The CDR3 totals 16 residues. CDR3 coding DNA: TGTGCCAGCAGTTACAAGGCTGCACTGCGGGCCTACGAGCAGTACTTC. Its protein is CASSYKAALRAYEQYF.

The V gene is TRBV7-8, the J gene TRBJ2-1; D possibly corresponds to TRBD2 (5 bases). The V and J ends lost 1 base and 9 bases respectively, with 7 bases between them. The CDR3 covers 12 residues. Germline lookup yields CDR1 SGHVS and CDR2 FQNEAQ. The CDR3 loop reads CASSLDAGEQFF. The CDR3 DNA reads TGTGCCAGCAGCTTAGATGCGGGTGAGCAGTTCTTC.

As for this clonotype: Relative to the germline gene, one junction end is altered; a read error may explain this. The V and J genes are TRBV14 and TRBJ2-3, with D possibly being TRBD2 (5 bases). This CDR3 is built from 14 residues. Germline CDR1 reads SGHDN; CDR2 reads FVKESK. Here the CDR3 reads CASGHISGADTQYF. The CDR3, as DNA: TGTGCCAGCGGCCACATCAGCGGTGCAGATACGCAGTATTTT.

The chain is built from TRBV4-1 and TRBJ1-1; D call uncertain. The germline V gene encodes CDR1 MGHRA and CDR2 YSYEKL. V dropped 1 base and J dropped 4 bases, with 13 bases sitting between them. The length of the CDR3 is 15 residues. Here the CDR3 reads CASSQVTARSTEAFF. The CDR3 bases are TGCGCCAGCAGCCAAGTAACAGCGAGGTCCACTGAAGCTTTCTTT.